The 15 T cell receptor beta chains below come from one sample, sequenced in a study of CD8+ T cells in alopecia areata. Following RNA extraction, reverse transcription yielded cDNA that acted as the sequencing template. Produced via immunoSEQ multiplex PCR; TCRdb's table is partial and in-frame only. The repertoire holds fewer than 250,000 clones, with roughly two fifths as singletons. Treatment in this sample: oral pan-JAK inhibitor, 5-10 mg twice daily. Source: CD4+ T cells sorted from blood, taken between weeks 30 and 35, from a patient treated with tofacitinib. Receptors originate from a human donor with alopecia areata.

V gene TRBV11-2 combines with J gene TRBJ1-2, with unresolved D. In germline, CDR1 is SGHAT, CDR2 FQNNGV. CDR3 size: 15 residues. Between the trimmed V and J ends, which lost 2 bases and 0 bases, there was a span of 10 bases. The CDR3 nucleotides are TGTGCCAGCAGCTTAAGTTCGACGTCTAACTATGGCTACACCTTC. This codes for CASSLSSTSNYGYTF.

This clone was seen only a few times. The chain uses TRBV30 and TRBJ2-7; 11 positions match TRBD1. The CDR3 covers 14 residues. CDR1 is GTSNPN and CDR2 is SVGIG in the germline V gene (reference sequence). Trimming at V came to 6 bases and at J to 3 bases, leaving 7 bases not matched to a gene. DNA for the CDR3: TGTGCCTGCAACCGGGACAGGGGGATCTACGAGCAGTACTTC. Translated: CACNRDRGIYEQYF.

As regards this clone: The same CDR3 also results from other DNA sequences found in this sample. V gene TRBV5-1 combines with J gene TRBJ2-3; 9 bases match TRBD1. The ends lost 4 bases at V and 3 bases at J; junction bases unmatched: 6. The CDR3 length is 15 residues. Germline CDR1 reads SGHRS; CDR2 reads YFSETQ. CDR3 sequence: CASSSGQGRTDTQYF. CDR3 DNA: TGCGCCAGCAGCAGTGGACAGGGGAGGACAGATACGCAGTATTTT.

The DNA of the CDR3 is TGTGCCAGCAGCTTGGCGGTAGAGAATGAGCAGTTCTTC. Translated: CASSLAVENEQFF. The V and J genes are TRBV5-4 and TRBJ2-1; the D is unclear. The CDR3 has 13 residues. The ends were cut back, 0 bases at V and 7 bases at J, with 8 bases in the middle. Germline assignment: CDR1 SGHNT and CDR2 YYREEE (reference sequence).

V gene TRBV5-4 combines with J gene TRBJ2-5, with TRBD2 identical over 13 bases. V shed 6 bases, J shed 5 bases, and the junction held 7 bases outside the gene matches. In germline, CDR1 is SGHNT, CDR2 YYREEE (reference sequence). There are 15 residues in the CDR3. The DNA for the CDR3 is TGTGCCAGCACCATCCGACTAGCGGGGGGCGAGACCCAGTACTTC. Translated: CASTIRLAGGETQYF.

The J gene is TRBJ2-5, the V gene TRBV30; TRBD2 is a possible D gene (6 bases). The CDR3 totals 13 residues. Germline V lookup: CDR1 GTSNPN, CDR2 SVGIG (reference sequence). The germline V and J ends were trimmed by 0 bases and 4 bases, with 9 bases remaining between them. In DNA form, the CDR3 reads TGTGCCTGGAGTGTTGGGGGGACAGAGACCCAGTACTTC. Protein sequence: CAWSVGGTETQYF. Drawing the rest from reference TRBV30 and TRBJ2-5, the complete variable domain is SQTIHQWPATLVQPVGSPLSLECTVEGTSNPNLYWYRQAAGRGLQLLFYSVGIGQISSEVPQNLSASRPQDRQFILSSKKLLLSDSGFYLCAWSVGGTETQYFGPGTRLLVL.

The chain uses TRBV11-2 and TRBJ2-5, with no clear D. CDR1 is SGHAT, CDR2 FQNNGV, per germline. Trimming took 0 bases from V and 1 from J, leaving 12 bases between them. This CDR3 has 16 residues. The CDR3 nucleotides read TGTGCCAGCAGCTTAGACCCCGGCTTAGTCCAAGAGACCCAGTACTTC. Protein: CASSLDPGLVQETQYF.

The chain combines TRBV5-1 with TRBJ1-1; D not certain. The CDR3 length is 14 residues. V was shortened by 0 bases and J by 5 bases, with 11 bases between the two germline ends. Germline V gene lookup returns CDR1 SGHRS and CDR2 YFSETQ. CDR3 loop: CASSLAGGRTEAFF. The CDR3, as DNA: TGCGCCAGCAGCTTGGCGGGAGGGAGGACTGAAGCTTTCTTT.

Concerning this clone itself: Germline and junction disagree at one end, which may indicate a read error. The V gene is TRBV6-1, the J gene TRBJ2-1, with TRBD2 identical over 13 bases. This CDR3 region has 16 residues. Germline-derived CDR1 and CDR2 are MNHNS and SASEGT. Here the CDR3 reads CASNEAGLAGSHEQFF. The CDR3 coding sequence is TGTGCCAGCAATGAAGCGGGACTAGCGGGATCTCATGAGCAGTTCTTC.

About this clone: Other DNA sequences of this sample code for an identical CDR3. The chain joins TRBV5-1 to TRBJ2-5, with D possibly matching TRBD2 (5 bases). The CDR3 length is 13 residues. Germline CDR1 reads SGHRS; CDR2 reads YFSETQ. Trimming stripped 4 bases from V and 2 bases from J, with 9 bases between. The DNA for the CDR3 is TGCGCCAGCAGCCCGGGATCACAAGAGACCCAGTACTTC. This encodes CASSPGSQETQYF.

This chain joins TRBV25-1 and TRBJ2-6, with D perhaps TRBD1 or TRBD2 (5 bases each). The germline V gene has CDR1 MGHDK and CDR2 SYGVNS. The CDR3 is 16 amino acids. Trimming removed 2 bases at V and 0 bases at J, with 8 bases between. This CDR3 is CASSERGGSGANVLTF. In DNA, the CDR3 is TGTGCCAGCAGTGAACGGGGCGGCTCTGGGGCCAACGTCCTGACTTTC.

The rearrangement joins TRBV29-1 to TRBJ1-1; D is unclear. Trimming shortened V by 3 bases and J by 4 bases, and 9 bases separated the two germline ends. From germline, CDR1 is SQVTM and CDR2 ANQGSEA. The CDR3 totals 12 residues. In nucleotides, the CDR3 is TGCAGCGTTGACGCAGAGGGCACTGAAGCTTTCTTT. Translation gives CSVDAEGTEAFF.

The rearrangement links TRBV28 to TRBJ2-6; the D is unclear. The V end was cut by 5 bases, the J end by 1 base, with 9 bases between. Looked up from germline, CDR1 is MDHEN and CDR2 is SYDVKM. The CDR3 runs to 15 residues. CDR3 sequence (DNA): TGTGCCAGCAGTGAGCCACGATCTGGGGCCAACGTCCTGACTTTC. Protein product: CASSEPRSGANVLTF.

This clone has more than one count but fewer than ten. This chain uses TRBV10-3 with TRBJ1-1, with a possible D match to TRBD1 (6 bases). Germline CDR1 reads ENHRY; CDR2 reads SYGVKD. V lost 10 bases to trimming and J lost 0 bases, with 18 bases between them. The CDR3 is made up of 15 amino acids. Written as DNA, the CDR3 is TGTGCCACCGTGGACAGCCGTCGCATGAACACTGAAGCTTTCTTT. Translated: CATVDSRRMNTEAFF.

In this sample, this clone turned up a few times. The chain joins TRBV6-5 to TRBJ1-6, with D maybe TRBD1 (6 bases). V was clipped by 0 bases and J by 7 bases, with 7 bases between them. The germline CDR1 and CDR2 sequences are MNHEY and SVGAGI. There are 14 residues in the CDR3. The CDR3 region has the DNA TGTGCCAGCAGTTACTCCCAGGGGAATTCACCCCTCCACTTT. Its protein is CASSYSQGNSPLHF.